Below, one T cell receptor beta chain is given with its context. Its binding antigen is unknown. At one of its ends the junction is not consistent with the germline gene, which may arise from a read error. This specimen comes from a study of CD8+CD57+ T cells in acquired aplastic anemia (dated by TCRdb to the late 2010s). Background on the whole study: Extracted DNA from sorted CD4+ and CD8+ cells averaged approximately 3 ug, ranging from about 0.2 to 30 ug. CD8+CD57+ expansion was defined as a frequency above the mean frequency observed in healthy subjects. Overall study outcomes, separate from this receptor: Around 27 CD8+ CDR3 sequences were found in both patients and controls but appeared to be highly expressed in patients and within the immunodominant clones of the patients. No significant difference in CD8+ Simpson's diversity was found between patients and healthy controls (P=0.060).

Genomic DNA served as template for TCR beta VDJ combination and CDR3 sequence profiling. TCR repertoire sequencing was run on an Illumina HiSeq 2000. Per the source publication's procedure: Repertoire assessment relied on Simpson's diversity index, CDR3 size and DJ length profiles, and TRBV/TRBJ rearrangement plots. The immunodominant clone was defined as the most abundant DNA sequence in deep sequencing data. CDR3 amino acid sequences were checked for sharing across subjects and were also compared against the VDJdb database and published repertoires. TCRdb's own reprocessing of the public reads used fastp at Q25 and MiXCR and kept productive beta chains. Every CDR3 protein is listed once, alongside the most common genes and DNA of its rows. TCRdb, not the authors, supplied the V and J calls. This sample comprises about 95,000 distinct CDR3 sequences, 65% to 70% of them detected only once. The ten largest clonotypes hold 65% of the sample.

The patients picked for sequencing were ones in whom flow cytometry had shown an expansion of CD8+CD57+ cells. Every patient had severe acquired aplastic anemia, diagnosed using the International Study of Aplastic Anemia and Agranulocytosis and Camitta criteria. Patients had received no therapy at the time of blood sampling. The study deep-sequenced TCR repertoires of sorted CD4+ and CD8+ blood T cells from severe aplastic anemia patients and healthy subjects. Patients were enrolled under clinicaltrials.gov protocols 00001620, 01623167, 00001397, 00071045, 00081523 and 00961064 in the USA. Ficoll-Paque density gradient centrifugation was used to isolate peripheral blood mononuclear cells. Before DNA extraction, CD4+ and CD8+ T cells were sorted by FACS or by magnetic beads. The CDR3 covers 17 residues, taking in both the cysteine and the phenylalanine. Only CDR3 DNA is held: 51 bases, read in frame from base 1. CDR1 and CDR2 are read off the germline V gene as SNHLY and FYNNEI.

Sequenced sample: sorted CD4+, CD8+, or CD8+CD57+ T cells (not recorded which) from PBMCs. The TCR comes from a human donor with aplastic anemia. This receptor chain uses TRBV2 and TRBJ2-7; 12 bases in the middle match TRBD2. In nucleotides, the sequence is TGTGCCGGCAGCCAAACGGCAAGACTAGCGGGAGACGCGGGGCAGTACTTC. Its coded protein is CAGSQTARLAGDAGQYF.